This T cell receptor (beta chain) was identified during a study of blood T cell repertoires in COVID-19. V was pared by 1 base and J by 2 bases, with 8 bases between. The germline V gene encodes CDR1 SGHNT and CDR2 YENEEA. This CDR3 comprises 15 residues. Repertoires were generated with immunoSEQ multiplex PCR, while TCRdb's copy carries only in-frame clones and drops some. The sample lists more than 95,000 clones, 80% to 90% seen once, with approximately 3.5% in the top ten. The chain is built from TRBV11-3 and TRBJ2-2; TRBD2 is a possible D gene (6 bases). Sequences were obtained from peripheral blood. This TCR was recovered from a human donor in a cohort sampled during active COVID-19. The CDR3 bases are TGTGCCAGCAGCTTAGCGGGAGTAAACACCGGGGAGCTGTTTTTT. Residues: CASSLAGVNTGELFF.